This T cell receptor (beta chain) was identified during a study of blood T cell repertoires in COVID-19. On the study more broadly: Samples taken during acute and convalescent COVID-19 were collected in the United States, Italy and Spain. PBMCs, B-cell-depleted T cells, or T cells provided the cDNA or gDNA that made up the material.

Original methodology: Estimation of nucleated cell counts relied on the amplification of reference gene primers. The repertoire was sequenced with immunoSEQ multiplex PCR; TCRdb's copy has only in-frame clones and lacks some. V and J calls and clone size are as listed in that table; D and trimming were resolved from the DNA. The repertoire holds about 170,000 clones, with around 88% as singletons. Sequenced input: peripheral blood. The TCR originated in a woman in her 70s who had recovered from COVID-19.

This chain's CDR3 is CASSPPGSWNTGELFF. CDR3 DNA: TGCGCCAGCAGCCCCCCCGGGAGCTGGAACACCGGGGAGCTGTTTTTT. The chain recombines TRBV5-1 with TRBJ2-2, with D possibly TRBD2 on 6 matching bases. This CDR3 region has 16 residues. The V end was cut by 4 bases, the J end by 1 base, with 14 bases between. Germline CDR1 and CDR2: SGHRS and YFSETQ.